The 29 T cell receptor beta chains in this list originate from one sample, sequenced in a study of blood T cell repertoires in COVID-19. Measured with immunoSEQ multiplex PCR; TCRdb has only the in-frame clones, and not every one. The table shows about 140,000 clones, with approximately 90% occurring only once. The sequenced material came from peripheral blood. These receptors all come from a man in his fifties or sixties with active or convalescent COVID-19.

V and J are TRBV12-3 or TRBV12-4 and TRBJ2-1, with no clear D. The CDR3 runs 13 residues. Trimming took off 3 bases at V and 3 bases at J, with 6 bases between the two ends. The CDR3 loop is CASSFHGYNEQFF. In DNA, the CDR3 is TGTGCCAGCAGTTTCCACGGCTACAATGAGCAGTTCTTC.

The table lists this clone with a count of one. The chain links TRBV7-3 to TRBJ2-5; 7 bases match TRBD2. The V gene end was trimmed by 5 bases and the J gene end by 5 bases; junction bases not matched to a gene: 8. The CDR3 length is 14 residues. Per the germline V gene, CDR1 is SGHTA and CDR2 is FQGTGA. CDR3 in amino acids: CASSTGGSLETQYF. In DNA form, the CDR3 reads TGTGCCAGCAGCACCGGGGGGTCCTTGGAGACCCAGTACTTC. Drawing the rest from reference TRBV7-3 and TRBJ2-5, the complete variable domain is GAGVSQTPSNKVTEKGKYVELRCDPISGHTALYWYRQSLGQGPEFLIYFQGTGAADDSGLPNDRFFAVRPEGSVSTLKIQRTERGDSAVYLCASSTGGSLETQYFGPGTRLLVL.

V is TRBV2 and J is TRBJ1-2; weak D call: TRBD1 (6 bases). CDR1 is SNHLY, CDR2 FYNNEI, per germline. CDR3 length: 14 amino acids. The V gene lost 2 bases and the J gene lost 7 bases, with 14 bases spanning the gap. Here the CDR3 DNA reads TGTGCCAGCAGTGAATGGAATAGGGGGACTGGCTACACCTTC. This encodes CASSEWNRGTGYTF.

The chain is built from TRBV6-2 or TRBV6-3 and TRBJ2-1, with no clear D. Germline CDR1 reads MNHEY; CDR2 reads SVGEGT. The CDR3 runs to 15 residues. The V end was cut by 4 bases, the J end by 2 bases, with 12 bases between. CDR3 region: CASSLRNTAYNEQFF. CDR3 nucleotide sequence: TGTGCCAGCAGTTTGAGGAACACCGCCTACAATGAGCAGTTCTTC.

This clone was recorded once. V and J are TRBV27 and TRBJ1-1; perhaps TRBD1 as D (5 bases). The CDR3 spans 18 residues. CDR1 is MNHEY, CDR2 SMNVEV, per germline (reference sequence). V lost 2 bases and J 0 bases, leaving 19 bases between the germline ends. Written as DNA, the CDR3 is TGTGCCAGCAGTTTAACGGCAGGGAGGCAGGTGGTGAACACTGAAGCTTTCTTT. This translates into CASSLTAGRQVVNTEAFF.

This rearrangement joins TRBV6-6 to TRBJ2-7; TRBD1 is a possible D gene (5 bases). Trimming took off 3 bases at V and 2 bases at J, with 14 bases between the two ends. CDR1 MNHNY and CDR2 SVGAGI come from the germline V gene (reference sequence). This CDR3 has 15 amino acids. This chain's CDR3 is CASSYRTGPAYEQYF. The CDR3 DNA sequence: TGTGCCAGCAGTTATAGAACAGGACCAGCCTACGAGCAGTACTTC.

The chain has TRBV20-1 and TRBJ2-7, with no clear D. CDR3 length: 14 residues. From germline, CDR1 is DFQATT and CDR2 SNEGSKA (reference sequence). V was pared by 3 bases and J by 1 base, with 13 bases between. The CDR3 bases are TGCAGTGCTAGTCCCCCAATTGCGTCCTACGAGCAGTACTTC. This sequence encodes CSASPPIASYEQYF.

This clone was picked up one time. The chain has TRBV5-1 and TRBJ2-1; the D gene is possibly TRBD2 (5 bases). Germline-derived CDR1 and CDR2 are SGHRS and YFSETQ. V was trimmed by 2 bases and J by 5 bases, leaving 11 bases between them. This CDR3 has 14 residues. CDR3 sequence: CASSLERGNNEQFF. CDR3 nucleotides: TGCGCCAGCAGCTTAGAACGGGGAAACAATGAGCAGTTCTTC.

This chain uses TRBV11-2 with TRBJ2-1, with D possibly being TRBD2 (6 bases). Germline values: CDR1 SGHAT, CDR2 FQNNGV. CDR3 length: 15 residues. The germline V and J ends were trimmed by 1 base and 6 bases, with 13 bases remaining between them. The CDR3 here is CASSLVAAGANEQFF. The CDR3 DNA sequence: TGTGCCAGCAGCTTAGTTGCAGCGGGTGCCAATGAGCAGTTCTTC.

The chain is built from TRBV7-2 and TRBJ1-5; D may be TRBD1 (5 bases). The CDR3 runs to 15 residues. CDR1 and CDR2 (germline): SGHTA, FQGNSA. V shed 5 bases and J shed 0 bases, with 11 bases lying between them. The CDR3 reads CASSEAGLSNQPQHF. CDR3 coding DNA: TGTGCCAGCAGCGAAGCAGGGCTTAGCAATCAGCCCCAGCATTTT.

J is TRBJ1-5 and V is TRBV6-5; 10 bases are shared with TRBD1. CDR3 size: 14 residues. Germline CDR1 reads MNHEY; CDR2 reads SVGAGI. The V segment lost 10 bases and the J segment 4 bases; nucleotides outside the gene matches: 7. The CDR3 here is CATSRGQGNQPQHF. The CDR3 DNA sequence: TGTGCCACCAGCAGGGGACAGGGGAATCAGCCCCAGCATTTT.

The rearrangement links TRBV5-4 to TRBJ2-1; D gene uncertain. V was pared by 4 bases and J by 3 bases, with 17 bases between. This CDR3 contains 16 residues. Germline V gene sequence: CDR1 SGHNT, CDR2 YYREEE (reference sequence). In DNA, the CDR3 is TGTGCCAGCAGCGCACGCTCGGGTGTTTACTACAATGAGCAGTTCTTC. It is translated as CASSARSGVYYNEQFF.

The gene calls are TRBV6-5 and TRBJ2-6; D not resolved. The CDR3 is made up of 13 amino acids. Trimming shortened V by 6 bases and J by 2 bases, and 5 bases separated the two germline ends. CDR1 is MNHEY, CDR2 SVGAGI, per germline. The CDR3 DNA reads as TGTGCCAGCAGGTCCACTGGGGCCAACGTCCTGACTTTC. Protein sequence: CASRSTGANVLTF.

The V and J genes are TRBV4-2 and TRBJ1-6; TRBD1 matches at 9 bases. Germline V lookup: CDR1 LGHNA, CDR2 YNFKEQ. Germline trimming cut 0 bases from V and 9 bases from J; bases unmatched to any gene: 9. The CDR3 length is 17 residues. CDR3 in amino acids: CASSQDETTGGGSPLHF. CDR3 in DNA: TGTGCCAGCAGCCAAGATGAAACCACAGGGGGCGGTTCACCCCTCCACTTT.

V usage is TRBV13 and J usage is TRBJ1-1; 7 bases fit TRBD1. V was pared by 3 bases and J by 1 base, with 5 bases of the junction left unmatched. CDR1 is PRHDT and CDR2 is FYEKMQ in the germline V gene (reference sequence). This CDR3 has 15 amino acids. CDR3 in amino acids: CASSFGQAGNTEAFF. The DNA for the CDR3 is TGTGCCAGCAGCTTCGGACAGGCGGGGAACACTGAAGCTTTCTTT.

The chain employs TRBV28 and TRBJ2-2; possible D gene TRBD1, 6 bases. Per germline, CDR1 MDHEN and CDR2 SYDVKM. V dropped 2 bases and J dropped 4 bases, with 11 bases sitting between them. This CDR3 is built from 15 residues. The CDR3 spells CASSLEGGRTGELFF. The CDR3 DNA reads TGTGCCAGCAGTTTAGAAGGGGGACGCACCGGGGAGCTGTTTTTT.

This clone appeared a single time. J is TRBJ2-7 and V is TRBV7-2; TRBD1 agrees at 10 bases. Trimming took 5 bases from V and 6 from J; bases not matched to a gene: 10. This CDR3 is built from 15 residues. CDR1 and CDR2 from the germline V gene are SGHTA and FQGNSA. This CDR3 is CASSPRQGALAEQYF. CDR3 in DNA: TGTGCCAGCAGCCCCAGACAGGGGGCGTTGGCCGAGCAGTACTTC.

The chain is built from TRBV30 and TRBJ1-2, with 12 positions matching TRBD1. V lost 3 bases, J lost 4 bases, and 12 bases stayed unmatched. The CDR3 length is 17 residues. Per germline, CDR1 GTSNPN and CDR2 SVGIG (reference sequence). The CDR3 protein is CAWRARDRGLGGYGYTF. In DNA, the CDR3 is TGTGCCTGGAGAGCTAGGGACAGGGGGCTCGGAGGCTATGGCTACACCTTC.

The genes are TRBV7-2 and TRBJ1-2; D possibly corresponds to TRBD1 (5 bases). The CDR3 loop spans 14 amino acids. Germline CDR1 is SGHTA and CDR2 is FQGNSA. V was trimmed by 0 bases and J by 8 bases, leaving 13 bases between them. CDR3 DNA: TGTGCCAGCAGCTTAGCGGAGGGGAATGAAGGCTACACCTTC. Amino acid sequence: CASSLAEGNEGYTF.

The chain joins TRBV28 to TRBJ1-5; D unresolved. The CDR3 has 11 amino acids. V was clipped by 5 bases and J by 8 bases, with 7 bases between them. The germline V gene encodes CDR1 MDHEN and CDR2 SYDVKM. This CDR3 is CASSPGEPQHF. The CDR3 region has the DNA TGTGCCAGCAGTCCCGGGGAGCCCCAGCATTTT.

This chain's CDR3 is CASRGTGGVYEKLFF. The CDR3 nucleotides read TGTGCCAGCAGGGGGACAGGGGGCGTGTATGAAAAACTGTTTTTT. V gene TRBV27 combines with J gene TRBJ1-4; 12 bases are shared with TRBD1. This CDR3 contains 15 residues. Germline values: CDR1 MNHEY, CDR2 SMNVEV (reference sequence). V was pared by 6 bases and J by 6 bases, with 5 bases of the junction left unmatched.

The chain carries TRBV10-3 and TRBJ2-5, with a possible D match to TRBD2 (6 bases). In germline, CDR1 is ENHRY, CDR2 SYGVKD. Trimming removed 4 bases at V and 4 bases at J, with 7 bases between. The CDR3 consists of 12 residues. CDR3 sequence: CAISVGGETQYF. CDR3 sequence (DNA): TGTGCCATCAGTGTGGGGGGAGAGACCCAGTACTTC.

The chain couples TRBV5-1 to TRBJ1-2; D perhaps matches TRBD1 (5 bases). The length of the CDR3 is 13 residues. Between the trimmed V and J ends, which lost 0 bases and 5 bases, there was a span of 8 bases. Germline V gene lookup returns CDR1 SGHRS and CDR2 YFSETQ. CDR3 sequence: CASSLEGDYGYTF. CDR3 DNA: TGCGCCAGCAGCTTGGAAGGGGATTATGGCTACACCTTC.

J is TRBJ2-3 and V is TRBV15, with D perhaps TRBD2 (6 bases). The germline V and J ends were trimmed by 3 bases and 2 bases, with 9 bases remaining between them. This CDR3 region has 14 residues. Germline V lookup: CDR1 LNHNV, CDR2 YYDKDF (reference sequence). For the CDR3, the DNA is TGTGCCACCAGCAGCGGACTACACACAGATACGCAGTATTTT. This sequence encodes CATSSGLHTDTQYF.

This chain links TRBV5-5 with TRBJ2-7; 7 bases are shared with TRBD1. Germline V lookup: CDR1 SGHKS, CDR2 YYEKEE (reference sequence). V shed 1 base, J shed 6 bases, and the junction held 4 bases outside the gene matches. The CDR3 is 13 amino acids. The chain's CDR3 is CASSLTGAGEQYF. CDR3 DNA sequence: TGTGCCAGCAGCTTGACAGGGGCCGGCGAGCAGTACTTC.

The genes are TRBV7-8 and TRBJ1-3, with a tentative D call TRBD1 (5 bases). The germline V gene has CDR1 SGHVS and CDR2 FQNEAQ. The CDR3 has 15 residues. With 5 bases removed from V and 1 base from J, the gap between germline ends came to 12 bases. The CDR3 DNA reads TGTGCCAGCAGCAGGGGCGGGGATTCTGGAAACACCATATATTTT. Translation: CASSRGGDSGNTIYF.

The V gene is TRBV4-2, the J gene TRBJ1-4; 7 bases line up with TRBD1. The CDR3 sequence is 15 residues long. Losses at the gene ends were 1 base for V and 8 bases for J; bases not matched to a gene: 7. CDR1 LGHNA and CDR2 YNFKEQ come from the germline V gene. The CDR3 is CASSQVAGGVEKLFF. CDR3 sequence (DNA): TGTGCCAGCAGCCAAGTGGCAGGGGGAGTCGAAAAACTGTTTTTT.

The gene calls are TRBV3-1 (or the pseudogene TRBV3-2) and TRBJ2-5; TRBD2 might be the D (6 bases). The V end was cut by 0 bases, the J end by 4 bases, with 12 bases between. The CDR3 runs 15 residues. The germline V gene has CDR1 LGHDT and CDR2 YNNKEL (reference sequence). This CDR3 is CASSQETAGGETQYF. In DNA form, the CDR3 reads TGTGCCAGCAGCCAAGAAACAGCGGGTGGAGAGACCCAGTACTTC.

J is TRBJ1-3 and V is TRBV7-2, with unresolved D. Germline V CDR1 and CDR2: SGHTA, FQGNSA. Trimming took off 2 bases at V and 6 bases at J, with 8 bases between the two ends. The CDR3 sequence is 13 residues long. The CDR3 region has the DNA TGTGCCAGCAGCTTAAACAGATTAAACACCATATATTTT. Encoded protein: CASSLNRLNTIYF.